The rows below give T cell receptor beta chains drawn from one sample of a study of cytomegalovirus exposure and HLA in healthy donors. Profiled with immunoSEQ multiplex PCR; TCRdb holds only in-frame clones, not every one. Counted here are approximately 140,000 clones, approximately 80% occurring once; the ten biggest clones make up approximately 3%. Specimen: PBMCs. These receptors were collected from a boy aged 2-9 years in good health and CMV-seronegative. Both conserved end residues are part of each CDR3. Fields, in order: V gene, J gene, clone size, D gene, CDR3 DNA, CDR3 protein. D genes are given only for firm matches. Some rows mark clone size as missing; the rest say once, few, many or name a class of expanded clone.

V gene: TRBV27; J gene: TRBJ2-2; clone size: few; D gene: .; CDR3 DNA: TGTGCCAGCACCCCCGGATCGGGTGAGGCCGGGGAGCTGTTTTTT; CDR3 protein: CASTPGSGEAGELFF
V gene: TRBV6-4; J gene: TRBJ2-3; clone size: .; D gene: .; CDR3 DNA: TGTGCCAGCAGTGACTCAAACAGAATCGGAGATACGCAGTATTTT; CDR3 protein: CASSDSNRIGDTQYF
V gene: TRBV29-1; J gene: TRBJ1-2; clone size: .; D gene: .; CDR3 DNA: TGCAGCGTTGAGGAAGCAGGCGGGGGCTATGGCTACACCTTC; CDR3 protein: CSVEEAGGGYGYTF
V gene: TRBV11-2; J gene: TRBJ1-1; clone size: .; D gene: .; CDR3 DNA: TGTGCCAGCAGCCGTCAGTCGAACACTGAAGCTTTCTTT; CDR3 protein: CASSRQSNTEAFF
V gene: TRBV27; J gene: TRBJ1-5; clone size: once; D gene: .; CDR3 DNA: TGTGCCAGCAGTAACAGGACAGTTTACAATCAGCCCCAGCATTTT; CDR3 protein: CASSNRTVYNQPQHF
V gene: TRBV9; J gene: TRBJ2-7; clone size: .; D gene: .; CDR3 DNA: TGTGCCTCTAACCCGGGCAAAGGGGGTGAGCAGTACTTC; CDR3 protein: CASNPGKGGEQYF
V gene: TRBV5-8; J gene: TRBJ1-2; clone size: .; D gene: .; CDR3 DNA: TGTGCCAGCAGCTTGGCCCTGGGCCCTAACTATGGCTACACCTTC; CDR3 protein: CASSLALGPNYGYTF
V gene: TRBV5-1; J gene: TRBJ2-6; clone size: .; D gene: TRBD1; CDR3 DNA: TGCGCCAGCAGCTTGACAGGGGGATCCTCTGGGGCTAACGTCCTGACTTTC; CDR3 protein: CASSLTGGSSGANVLTF
V gene: TRBV4-3; J gene: TRBJ2-1; clone size: .; D gene: TRBD1; CDR3 DNA: TGCGCCAGCAGCCAAGATGGTTGGGACAGAGTGAGGGTTTATCCCTACAATGAGCAGTTCTTC; CDR3 protein: CASSQDGWDRVRVYPYNEQFF
V gene: TRBV4-1; J gene: TRBJ1-2; clone size: .; D gene: TRBD1; CDR3 DNA: TGCGCCAGCACCTCCGTTAAAGGGGGCGCAGGCTATGGCTACACCTTC; CDR3 protein: CASTSVKGGAGYGYTF
V gene: TRBV27; J gene: TRBJ1-5; clone size: .; D gene: .; CDR3 DNA: TGTGCCAGCAGTTGGGCAAGCAATCAGCCCCAGCATTTT; CDR3 protein: CASSWASNQPQHF
V gene: TRBV7-6; J gene: TRBJ2-7; clone size: .; D gene: .; CDR3 DNA: TGTGCCAGCAGCCCGCGGGTGGGGGCCCTCTACGAGCAGTACTTC; CDR3 protein: CASSPRVGALYEQYF
V gene: TRBV5-6; J gene: TRBJ2-1; clone size: .; D gene: TRBD2; CDR3 DNA: TGTGCCAGCAAGCGGCTAGCGGGAGGCACTACCTTCAATGAGCAGTTCTTC; CDR3 protein: CASKRLAGGTTFNEQFF
V gene: TRBV6-5; J gene: TRBJ2-1; clone size: .; D gene: TRBD2; CDR3 DNA: TGTGCCAGCAGTTCCCCGGGACTACCTTACAATGAGCAGTTCTTC; CDR3 protein: CASSSPGLPYNEQFF
V gene: TRBV12-5; J gene: TRBJ1-2; clone size: .; D gene: TRBD1; CDR3 DNA: TGTGCTAGTGGTTTGGGGAAGGGGGCGGATGGCTACACCTTC; CDR3 protein: CASGLGKGADGYTF
V gene: TRBV5-5; J gene: TRBJ1-5; clone size: .; D gene: .; CDR3 DNA: TGTGCCAGCAGCTTGGGGACTAAATATCAGCCCCAGCATTTT; CDR3 protein: CASSLGTKYQPQHF
V gene: TRBV6-5; J gene: TRBJ1-5; clone size: .; D gene: TRBD1; CDR3 DNA: TGTGCCAGCAGGGGGACAGGGGCCAATCAGCCCCAGCATTTT; CDR3 protein: CASRGTGANQPQHF
V gene: TRBV12-1; J gene: TRBJ2-4; clone size: once; D gene: .; CDR3 DNA: TGTGCCAGCAGCTTTGGGGGACAGACCAAAAACATTCAGTACTTC; CDR3 protein: CASSFGGQTKNIQYF
V gene: TRBV13; J gene: TRBJ1-1; clone size: few; D gene: TRBD1; CDR3 DNA: TGTGCCAGCCGCACCAGGGGGAAACGCTATGAAGCTTTCTTT; CDR3 protein: CASRTRGKRYEAFF
V gene: TRBV5-1; J gene: TRBJ2-1; clone size: .; D gene: .; CDR3 DNA: TGCGCCAGCAGCTTGCTTCAGTATGAGCAGTTCTTC; CDR3 protein: CASSLLQYEQFF
V gene: TRBV7-2; J gene: TRBJ1-2; clone size: .; D gene: TRBD1; CDR3 DNA: TGTGCCAGCAGCTTGACAGGGGTTGGCTACACCTTC; CDR3 protein: CASSLTGVGYTF
V gene: TRBV7-9; J gene: TRBJ1-1; clone size: .; D gene: .; CDR3 DNA: TGTGCCAGCAGCTTAGAAGGGGGCACTGAAGCTTTCTTT; CDR3 protein: CASSLEGGTEAFF
V gene: TRBV7-7; J gene: TRBJ2-6; clone size: .; D gene: TRBD2; CDR3 DNA: TGTGCTAGCGGGACTCTCCCCCAAGCGGCTGGGGCCAACGTCCTGACTTTC; CDR3 protein: CASGTLPQAAGANVLTF
V gene: TRBV11-2; J gene: TRBJ1-1; clone size: few; D gene: TRBD1; CDR3 DNA: TGTGCCAGCAGTTCCGGGACAGGGGGTACTGAAGCTTTCTTT; CDR3 protein: CASSSGTGGTEAFF
V gene: TRBV7-2; J gene: TRBJ2-1; clone size: .; D gene: TRBD2; CDR3 DNA: TGTGCCAGCAGCTTAGGGACTAGCCACAGCTCCTACAATGAGCAGTTCTTC; CDR3 protein: CASSLGTSHSSYNEQFF
V gene: TRBV21-1; J gene: TRBJ1-4; clone size: .; D gene: .; CDR3 DNA: TGTGCCAGCAGCAAAGAACATGCAACTAATGAAAAACTGTTTTTT; CDR3 protein: CASSKEHATNEKLFF
V gene: TRBV30; J gene: TRBJ2-2; clone size: .; D gene: TRBD2; CDR3 DNA: TGTGCCTGGAGTGTAATAGCGGGAGGGGGTAACACCGGGGAGCTGTTTTTT; CDR3 protein: CAWSVIAGGGNTGELFF
V gene: TRBV7-9; J gene: TRBJ2-7; clone size: .; D gene: .; CDR3 DNA: TGTGCCAGCAGCTTATGGCCCCTAACAGGGGAGGTGGGCTACGAGCAGTACTTC; CDR3 protein: CASSLWPLTGEVGYEQYF
V gene: TRBV5-1; J gene: TRBJ2-1; clone size: .; D gene: .; CDR3 DNA: TGCGCCAGCAGCTTGGGGAGCTCCTACAATGAGCAGTTCTTC; CDR3 protein: CASSLGSSYNEQFF
V gene: TRBV7-9; J gene: TRBJ2-3; clone size: .; D gene: .; CDR3 DNA: TGTGCCAGCAGCCGCCGGAGAGAGGGCACAGATACGCAGTATTTT; CDR3 protein: CASSRRREGTDTQYF
V gene: TRBV6-1; J gene: TRBJ1-1; clone size: .; D gene: .; CDR3 DNA: TGTGCCAGCTTGTTAAGGGGAATGACGGAAGCTTTCTTT; CDR3 protein: CASLLRGMTEAFF
V gene: TRBV19; J gene: TRBJ2-1; clone size: .; D gene: TRBD2; CDR3 DNA: TGTGCCAGTAGTAAAGGGCGGGGGGTCTCCCTGTTGGATGAGCAGTTCTTC; CDR3 protein: CASSKGRGVSLLDEQFF
V gene: TRBV5-6; J gene: TRBJ1-4; clone size: .; D gene: TRBD1; CDR3 DNA: TGTGCCAGCACCCGGGACAGGGGGCTGGCTAATGAAAAACTGTTTTTT; CDR3 protein: CASTRDRGLANEKLFF
V gene: TRBV7-9; J gene: TRBJ2-5; clone size: once; D gene: .; CDR3 DNA: TGTGCCAGCAGCTTAGCGACCCCAGGGGAGACCCAGTACTTC; CDR3 protein: CASSLATPGETQYF
V gene: TRBV9; J gene: TRBJ2-7; clone size: .; D gene: .; CDR3 DNA: TGTGCCAGCAGCACGAGCGGGTCCTACGAGCAGTACTTC; CDR3 protein: CASSTSGSYEQYF
V gene: TRBV5-4; J gene: TRBJ1-5; clone size: .; D gene: .; CDR3 DNA: TGTGCCAGCAGCTTAGGAGGGGATGGCAATCAGCCCCAGCATTTT; CDR3 protein: CASSLGGDGNQPQHF
V gene: TRBV11-2; J gene: TRBJ2-1; clone size: .; D gene: TRBD2; CDR3 DNA: TGTGCCAGCAGCTCAGTACTCCTAGCGGGAGGTTACAATGAGCAGTTCTTC; CDR3 protein: CASSSVLLAGGYNEQFF
V gene: TRBV2; J gene: TRBJ2-2; clone size: .; D gene: TRBD2; CDR3 DNA: TGTGCCAGCTGCTCGACTAGCGGGATTTCGAACACCGGGGAGCTGTTTTTT; CDR3 protein: CASCSTSGISNTGELFF
V gene: TRBV7-2; J gene: TRBJ1-3; clone size: .; D gene: .; CDR3 DNA: TGTGCCAGCAGCCCCGAGGGGGTGCTCTCTGGAAACACCATATATTTT; CDR3 protein: CASSPEGVLSGNTIYF
V gene: TRBV23-1; J gene: TRBJ1-2; clone size: .; D gene: .; CDR3 DNA: TGCGCCAGCAGCCGCTCGGGGGGCGGTCCCCAGTGCTACACCTTC; CDR3 protein: CASSRSGGGPQCYTF
V gene: TRBV5-6; J gene: TRBJ1-1; clone size: .; D gene: .; CDR3 DNA: TGTGCCAGCAGCTTTTGGTCTCGGGGAGAAGCTTTCTTT; CDR3 protein: CASSFWSRGEAFF
V gene: TRBV2; J gene: TRBJ1-2; clone size: .; D gene: TRBD1; CDR3 DNA: TGTGCCAGCAAACCCCAGGGGGGCAACTATGGCTACACCTTC; CDR3 protein: CASKPQGGNYGYTF
V gene: TRBV7-6; J gene: TRBJ2-7; clone size: few; D gene: TRBD1; CDR3 DNA: TGTGCCAGCAGTTTTTACCCCTCGGGGGACAGGGATTATTCCGAGCAGTACTTC; CDR3 protein: CASSFYPSGDRDYSEQYF
V gene: TRBV2; J gene: TRBJ1-1; clone size: .; D gene: .; CDR3 DNA: TGTGCCAGCGGACAGAACACTGAAGCTTTCTTT; CDR3 protein: CASGQNTEAFF
V gene: TRBV18; J gene: TRBJ2-1; clone size: .; D gene: .; CDR3 DNA: TGTGCCAGCTCACCATTACCCCCGATCGGAGTCAATGAGCAGTTCTTC; CDR3 protein: CASSPLPPIGVNEQFF
V gene: TRBV5-6; J gene: TRBJ2-7; clone size: .; D gene: TRBD2; CDR3 DNA: TGTGCCAGCAGCTTGGCCAGCGGGGGCCCGGTCTTC; CDR3 protein: CASSLASGGPVF
V gene: TRBV27; J gene: TRBJ2-2; clone size: .; D gene: .; CDR3 DNA: TGTGCCAGCAGTTCGGGAGAGGTCGGGGAGCTGTTTTTT; CDR3 protein: CASSSGEVGELFF
V gene: TRBV2; J gene: TRBJ2-3; clone size: .; D gene: TRBD2; CDR3 DNA: TGTGCCAGCAGCCTTCGACTTAGCGGGATTAGCACAGATACGCAGTATTTT; CDR3 protein: CASSLRLSGISTDTQYF
V gene: TRBV27; J gene: TRBJ2-1; clone size: few; D gene: TRBD2; CDR3 DNA: TGTGCCAGCGGACCGGGACTAGAAGGCAATGAGCAGTTCTTC; CDR3 protein: CASGPGLEGNEQFF
V gene: TRBV5-6; J gene: TRBJ1-2; clone size: few; D gene: .; CDR3 DNA: TGTGCCAGCAGCTCGCCCAGGGGAAACTATGGCTACACCTTC; CDR3 protein: CASSSPRGNYGYTF
V gene: TRBV10-3; J gene: TRBJ2-1; clone size: .; D gene: TRBD2; CDR3 DNA: TGTGCCATCAGTGAGTCGACTCGGGGGGACAATGAGCAGTTCTTC; CDR3 protein: CAISESTRGDNEQFF
V gene: TRBV11-2; J gene: TRBJ1-2; clone size: .; D gene: .; CDR3 DNA: TGTGCCAGCAGCTTAGACCTGGCCATTTCCTATGGCTACACCTTC; CDR3 protein: CASSLDLAISYGYTF
V gene: TRBV6-1; J gene: TRBJ2-3; clone size: .; D gene: TRBD2; CDR3 DNA: TGTGCCAGCAGTGAAGGTGCGGGAGGGAGCACAGATACGCAGTATTTT; CDR3 protein: CASSEGAGGSTDTQYF
V gene: TRBV6-1; J gene: TRBJ2-7; clone size: .; D gene: TRBD2; CDR3 DNA: TGTGCCAGCAGTGACCCGGGACTAGTGCCCTACGAGCAGTACTTC; CDR3 protein: CASSDPGLVPYEQYF
V gene: TRBV5-1; J gene: TRBJ1-1; clone size: .; D gene: TRBD1; CDR3 DNA: TGCGCCAGCAGCCTGACAGGGGGCGCGATCGGAGCTGAAGCTTTCTTT; CDR3 protein: CASSLTGGAIGAEAFF